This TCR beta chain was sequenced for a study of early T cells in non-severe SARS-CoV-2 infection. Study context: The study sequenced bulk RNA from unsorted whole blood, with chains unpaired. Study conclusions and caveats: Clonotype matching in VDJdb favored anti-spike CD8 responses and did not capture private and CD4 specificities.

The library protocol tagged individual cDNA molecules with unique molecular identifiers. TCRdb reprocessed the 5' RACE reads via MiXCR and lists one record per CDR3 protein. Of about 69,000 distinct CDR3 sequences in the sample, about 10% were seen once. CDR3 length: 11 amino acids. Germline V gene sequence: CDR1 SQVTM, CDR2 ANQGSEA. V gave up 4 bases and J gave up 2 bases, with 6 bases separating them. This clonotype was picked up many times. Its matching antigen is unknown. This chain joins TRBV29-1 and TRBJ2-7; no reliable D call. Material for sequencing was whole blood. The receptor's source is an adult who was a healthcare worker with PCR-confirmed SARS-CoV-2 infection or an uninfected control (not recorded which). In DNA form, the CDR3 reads TGCAGCGTTGTATCTCCCTACGAGCAGTACTTC. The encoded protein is CSVVSPYEQYF.